Only a few counts were recorded for the clone carrying this TCR beta chain. Its antigen is as yet unknown. The record originates from a study of cytomegalovirus exposure and HLA in healthy donors. Trimming stripped 5 bases from V and 8 bases from J, with 12 bases between. The CDR3 length is 12 residues. CDR1 is MDHEN and CDR2 is SYDVKM in the germline V gene. The approximately 130-subject validation cohort, separate from the 666-subject first cohort, included the donors. Clones were sequenced by immunoSEQ multiplex PCR, and TCRdb holds only the in-frame ones, with some missing. The sample has 250,000 to 350,000 clones; roughly 90% are singletons. Overall study findings and caveats: In the roughly 120 validation repertoires, a later analysis found that first-cohort TCR clusters tended to co-occur.

Specimen: PBMCs. The rearrangement joins TRBV28 to TRBJ1-2; possible D gene TRBD1, 5 bases. This TCR was sampled from a woman younger than 30 in good health and CMV-seronegative. The CDR3 loop reads CASSQPRVGYTF. The CDR3 DNA is TGTGCCAGCAGTCAACCCAGGGTCGGCTACACCTTC.